This T cell receptor (beta chain) came from a study of T cells in localized non-small cell lung cancer. Study-wide results and limits: Uninvolved adjacent lung had higher T cell clonality than tumor and all other tissues. Appearances in adjacent lung were noted for a median roughly 58 of the top 100 tumor clones. Prolonged overall survival went with higher T cell density in the blood.

Germline lookup yields CDR1 ENHRY and CDR2 SYGVKD. CDR3 length: 13 amino acids. V was cut by 7 bases and J by 6 bases, with 13 bases left in between. The table came from immunoSEQ multiplex PCR; TCRdb's copy has only in-frame clones and leaves some out. The repertoire includes about 46,000 clones, about four fifths of them detected once, and 17% sits in the top ten. About this clone: What it binds is not known.

The receptor's source is a man aged 35 to 69 with stage III lung adenocarcinoma. The sample here was peripheral blood mononuclear cells, taken before any cancer treatment. The chain combines TRBV10-3 with TRBJ2-1; TRBD2 might be the D (6 bases). CDR3 sequence: CAINGGVGNEQFF. For the CDR3, the DNA is TGTGCCATCAACGGCGGGGTGGGCAATGAGCAGTTCTTC.